The clone carrying this T cell receptor (beta chain) was observed a handful of times. The antigen is not known. This entry is derived from a study of response to subunit inactivated influenza vaccine. Points from the study as a whole: The authors suggested that every seasonal influenza vaccination recruits few new T cells.

TCRdb reanalysed the RT-PCR reads using MiXCR and keeps one entry per CDR3 protein. In the table there are more than 450,000 distinct CDR3 sequences, 6.5% to 8% of which are singletons. The CDR3 has 13 residues. Germline values: CDR1 ENHRY, CDR2 SYGVKD. Germline trimming cut 3 bases from V and 10 bases from J; bases unmatched to any gene: 3. The chain is built from TRBV10-3 and TRBJ2-1; 10 nucleotides match TRBD1. This specimen was PBMCs from blood, taken less than 30 months after vaccination. This receptor was taken from a man between 45 and 75 years old who received an inactivated influenza vaccine. The CDR3 reads CAISERTGGEQFF. The CDR3 DNA follows: TGTGCCATCAGTGAAAGGACAGGGGGGGAGCAGTTCTTC.